The 25 T cell receptor beta chains below come from one sample, sequenced in a study of PD-1 blockade in classical Hodgkin lymphoma. All the patients suffered relapse after autologous stem cell transplantation, and brentuximab vedotin exposure differed. TCRdb's table, derived via immunoSEQ multiplex PCR, lists solely in-frame clones and lacks some. The table lists approximately 12,000 clones, 82% of them singletons. The sequenced sample was peripheral blood mononuclear cells (PBMCs), obtained before the second cycle of nivolumab. These receptors all stem from a human donor with classical Hodgkin lymphoma.

This clone showed up just once. This chain uses TRBV5-4 with TRBJ2-7; the D is unclear. This CDR3 spans 13 amino acids. Germline V gene data show CDR1 as SGHNT and CDR2 as YYREEE (reference sequence). V lost 4 bases and J 0 bases, leaving 8 bases between the germline ends. The CDR3 DNA is TGTGCCAGCAGCGCCACAGACTCCTACGAGCAGTACTTC. Its protein product is CASSATDSYEQYF.

The chain joins TRBV4-1 to TRBJ2-6; no definite D call. The CDR3 consists of 15 residues. Deletions cut 3 bases from V and 4 bases from J, with 10 bases between. Looked up from germline, CDR1 is MGHRA and CDR2 is YSYEKL. The CDR3, as DNA: TGCGCCAGCAGCCAGGGTCCTATCGGGGCCAACGTCCTGACTTTC. Residues: CASSQGPIGANVLTF.

In this sample, this clone turned up a few times. J is TRBJ1-3 and V is TRBV18; weak D call: TRBD1 (5 bases). Germline CDR1 is KGHSH and CDR2 is LQKENI. V lost 4 bases and J 0 bases, leaving 10 bases between the germline ends. The CDR3 runs 15 residues. Here the CDR3 DNA reads TGTGCCAGCTCACGCGGGACCGACTCTGGAAACACCATATATTTT. It is translated as CASSRGTDSGNTIYF.

The chain joins TRBV4-2 to TRBJ1-3; D unclear. Germline V gene lookup returns CDR1 LGHNA and CDR2 YNFKEQ. The CDR3 sequence is 15 residues long. The ends were cut back, 0 bases at V and 8 bases at J, with 14 bases in the middle. The CDR3 DNA reads TGTGCCAGCAGCCAAGAGGTACATGTCGGGTACACCATATATTTT. Translated: CASSQEVHVGYTIYF.

The chain carries TRBV5-6 and TRBJ1-3; D gene ambiguous. The germline gives CDR1 SGHDT, CDR2 YYEEEE. Trimming shortened V by 3 bases and J by 0 bases, and 7 bases separated the two germline ends. The CDR3 sequence is 14 residues long. The CDR3 DNA reads as TGTGCCAGCAGCTCCTCAGCCTCTGGAAACACCATATATTTT. The encoded protein is CASSSSASGNTIYF.

The rearrangement joins TRBV7-2 to TRBJ2-3; 15 bases line up with TRBD2. Unmatched junction bases numbered 4, after V lost 3 bases and J lost 0 bases. Germline CDR1 and CDR2: SGHTA and FQGNSA. The CDR3 loop spans 18 amino acids. The CDR3 spells CASSLKGLAGGSTDTQYF. Written as DNA, the CDR3 is TGTGCCAGCAGCTTGAAAGGACTAGCGGGGGGGAGCACAGATACGCAGTATTTT.

The V gene is TRBV28, the J gene TRBJ2-1; a possible D gene is TRBD1 (5 bases). Germline-derived CDR1 and CDR2 are MDHEN and SYDVKM. The V gene lost 2 bases and the J gene lost 14 bases, with 10 bases spanning the gap. The CDR3 is 11 amino acids. For the CDR3, the DNA is TGTGCCAGCAGTTTAAGCCAGGGCGAGTTCTTC. Its protein is CASSLSQGEFF. The whole variable domain, filled in from reference TRBV28 and TRBJ2-1, reads DVKVTQSSRYLVKRTGEKVFLECVQDMDHENMFWYRQDPGLGLRLIYFSYDVKMKEKGDIPEGYSVSREKKERFSLILESASTNQTSMYLCASSLSQGEFFGPGTRLTVL.

This rearrangement joins TRBV1 to TRBJ1-2. TRBV1 has pseudogene status. The CDR3 is 16 residues long. CDR3 coding DNA: TGCACCAGCAGAATCACGAGTTTGTGCGAAACCTATGGCTACACCTTC. The encoded protein is CTSRITSLCETYGYTF.

The J gene is TRBJ2-3, the V gene TRBV5-1, with 9 bases lining up with TRBD1. CDR1 and CDR2 from the germline V gene are SGHRS and YFSETQ. J lost 2 bases, V lost 6 bases, and 10 bases had no gene match. The CDR3 loop spans 16 amino acids. For the CDR3, the DNA is TGCGCCAGCACATTACAAGGGACAGGGAACACAGATACGCAGTATTTT. Translation gives CASTLQGTGNTDTQYF.

V and J are TRBV9 and TRBJ1-3; D unclear. The V gene's germline CDR1 is SGDLS and CDR2 YYNGEE. Trimming pared 0 bases from V and 5 bases from J, leaving 15 bases between. The CDR3 covers 16 residues. The CDR3 reads CASSVELLSPRNTIYF. CDR3 nucleotides: TGTGCCAGCAGCGTAGAACTGCTGTCCCCGAGAAACACCATATATTTT.

The rearrangement joins TRBV23-1 to TRBJ1-2, with TRBD1 matching 9 bases. TRBV23-1 is assigned to the ORF class and has an uncertain function. Trimming took 0 bases from V and 4 from J; bases not matched to a gene: 9. This CDR3 spans 17 amino acids. For the CDR3, the DNA is TGCGCCAGCAGTCAATCGGTCAGGGACAGGGCTATCTATGGCTACACCTTC. Its protein is CASSQSVRDRAIYGYTF.

The chain combines TRBV5-5 with TRBJ2-1; 7 bases line up with TRBD1. CDR3 size: 15 residues. J gave up 3 bases and V 2 bases, and 5 bases lay outside the gene matches. CDR1 is SGHKS and CDR2 is YYEKEE in the germline V gene (reference sequence). The CDR3: CASSLRQGNYNEQFF. DNA of the CDR3: TGTGCCAGCAGCTTAAGACAGGGCAACTACAATGAGCAGTTCTTC. Variable domain in full (rest from reference TRBV5-5 and TRBJ2-1): DAGVTQSPTHLIKTRGQQVTLRCSPISGHKSVSWYQQVLGQGPQFIFQYYEKEERGRGNFPDRFSARQFPNYSSELNVNALLLGDSALYLCASSLRQGNYNEQFFGPGTRLTVL.

This clone appeared a single time. The rearrangement links TRBV4-1 to TRBJ2-1; D is unresolved. The CDR3 length is 14 residues. Trimming took off 0 bases at V and 11 bases at J, with 14 bases between the two ends. Germline CDR1 reads MGHRA; CDR2 reads YSYEKL. Here the CDR3 DNA reads TGCGCCAGCAGCCAAGAGGGCGAAAGAGGAAAGCAGTTCTTC. Translated: CASSQEGERGKQFF.

This chain connects TRBV5-4 to TRBJ1-5, with D uncertain. This CDR3 is built from 16 residues. CDR1 is SGHNT, CDR2 YYREEE, per germline (reference sequence). Trimming left V 3 bases short and J 0 bases short, with 13 bases between. The chain's CDR3 is CASSWIREASNQPQHF. In DNA form, the CDR3 reads TGTGCCAGCAGCTGGATAAGGGAAGCTAGCAATCAGCCCCAGCATTTT.

This clone was seen a single time. This sequence joins TRBV5-6 and TRBJ1-2; D may be TRBD1 (6 bases). V was pared by 6 bases and J by 4 bases, with 25 bases between. The germline V gene has CDR1 SGHDT and CDR2 YYEEEE. The CDR3 is 17 residues long. DNA of the CDR3: TGTGCCAGCACCCGCGGGGGGGGACACCCGTTACTCTATGGCTACACCTTC. It specifies CASTRGGGHPLLYGYTF.

The chain uses TRBV6-1 and TRBJ1-3; D not certain. Trimming pared 6 bases from V and 0 bases from J, leaving 12 bases between. The CDR3 loop spans 15 amino acids. The germline gives CDR1 MNHNS, CDR2 SASEGT. CDR3: CASRWEAYSGNTIYF. CDR3 nucleotide sequence: TGTGCCAGCAGATGGGAGGCCTACTCTGGAAACACCATATATTTT.

This clone showed up just a few times. The V and J genes are TRBV7-2 and TRBJ2-5, with 10 bases identical to TRBD1. The V segment lost 3 bases and the J segment 5 bases; nucleotides outside the gene matches: 6. The CDR3 covers 15 residues. Germline values: CDR1 SGHTA, CDR2 FQGNSA. CDR3 protein: CASSLGQGLGETQYF. In DNA form, the CDR3 reads TGTGCCAGCAGCTTGGGACAGGGGTTAGGGGAGACCCAGTACTTC.

The rearrangement joins TRBV7-2 to TRBJ2-7, with D possibly matching TRBD1 (5 bases). CDR3 length: 13 amino acids. CDR1 and CDR2 from the germline V gene are SGHTA and FQGNSA. The ends were cut back, 5 bases at V and 3 bases at J, with 11 bases in the middle. DNA for the CDR3: TGTGCCAGCAGCATGGGCGACAGCTACGAGCAGTACTTC. Protein: CASSMGDSYEQYF.

The chain joins TRBV2 to TRBJ2-7, with TRBD2 matching 10 bases. The V and J ends lost 6 bases and 6 bases, in that order; junction bases with no gene match: 11. CDR3 length: 15 amino acids. Germline V lookup: CDR1 SNHLY, CDR2 FYNNEI. CDR3 loop: CASRILAGTLTEQYF. The CDR3 DNA sequence: TGTGCCAGCAGGATACTAGCGGGGACCCTTACCGAGCAGTACTTC.

This chain uses TRBV18 with TRBJ1-2; 7 bases fit TRBD1. The V gene end was trimmed by 0 bases and the J gene end by 0 bases; junction bases not matched to a gene: 4. This CDR3 region has 16 residues. CDR1 and CDR2 (germline): KGHSH, LQKENI. CDR3 coding DNA: TGTGCCAGCTCACCACCAGACAGGGAACCTAACTATGGCTACACCTTC. Translation: CASSPPDREPNYGYTF. The whole variable domain, filled in from reference TRBV18 and TRBJ1-2, reads NAGVMQNPRHLVRRRGQEARLRCSPMKGHSHVYWYRQLPEEGLKFMVYLQKENIIDESGMPKERFSAEFPKEGPSILRIQQVVRGDSAAYFCASSPPDREPNYGYTFGSGTRLTVV.

The CDR3 DNA reads TGTGCCAGCAGTTCCTCGGGGGAAGAGACCCAGTACTTC. It translates to CASSSSGEETQYF. The V call is TRBV2, the J call TRBJ2-5; D may be TRBD2 (6 bases). In germline, CDR1 is SNHLY, CDR2 FYNNEI. Trimming stripped 5 bases from V and 3 bases from J, with 10 bases between. This CDR3 region has 13 residues.

This clone has just a few counts. The chain is built from TRBV5-1 and TRBJ1-2, with no clear D. The V end lost 4 bases, the J end lost 4 bases, and 14 bases lay between the germline ends. The CDR3 covers 14 residues. The germline CDR1 and CDR2 sequences are SGHRS and YFSETQ. The CDR3 sequence: CASSPQRAIYGYTF. In nucleotides, the CDR3 is TGCGCCAGCAGCCCCCAAAGGGCGATCTATGGCTACACCTTC.

The chain recombines TRBV30 with TRBJ1-1; D uncertain. The V gene lost 0 bases and the J gene lost 0 bases, with 23 bases spanning the gap. This CDR3 contains 19 residues. CDR1 and CDR2 (germline): GTSNPN, SVGIG (reference sequence). CDR3 sequence (DNA): TGTGCCTGGAGTGTATCTGGGCGACGGACCTATAATATGAACACTGAAGCTTTCTTT. Its protein is CAWSVSGRRTYNMNTEAFF. The complete variable domain, with remaining parts taken from reference TRBV30 and TRBJ1-1, reads SQTIHQWPATLVQPVGSPLSLECTVEGTSNPNLYWYRQAAGRGLQLLFYSVGIGQISSEVPQNLSASRPQDRQFILSSKKLLLSDSGFYLCAWSVSGRRTYNMNTEAFFGQGTRLTVV.

The genes are TRBV4-2 and TRBJ1-4; D is possibly TRBD1 (5 bases). Germline lookup yields CDR1 LGHNA and CDR2 YNFKEQ. This CDR3 spans 14 amino acids. With 1 base removed from V and 4 bases from J, the gap between germline ends came to 7 bases. The CDR3 DNA reads as TGTGCCAGCAGCCAAGGACAGTATAATGAAAAACTGTTTTTT. Translating gives CASSQGQYNEKLFF.

The gene calls are TRBV27 and TRBJ2-7; 12 positions agree with TRBD2. This CDR3 spans 14 amino acids. The germline gives CDR1 MNHEY, CDR2 SMNVEV (reference sequence). J lost 4 bases, V lost 4 bases, and 2 bases had no gene match. This CDR3 reads CASSSGTSGYEQYF. The CDR3 DNA follows: TGTGCCAGCAGTTCCGGGACTAGCGGGTACGAGCAGTACTTC.